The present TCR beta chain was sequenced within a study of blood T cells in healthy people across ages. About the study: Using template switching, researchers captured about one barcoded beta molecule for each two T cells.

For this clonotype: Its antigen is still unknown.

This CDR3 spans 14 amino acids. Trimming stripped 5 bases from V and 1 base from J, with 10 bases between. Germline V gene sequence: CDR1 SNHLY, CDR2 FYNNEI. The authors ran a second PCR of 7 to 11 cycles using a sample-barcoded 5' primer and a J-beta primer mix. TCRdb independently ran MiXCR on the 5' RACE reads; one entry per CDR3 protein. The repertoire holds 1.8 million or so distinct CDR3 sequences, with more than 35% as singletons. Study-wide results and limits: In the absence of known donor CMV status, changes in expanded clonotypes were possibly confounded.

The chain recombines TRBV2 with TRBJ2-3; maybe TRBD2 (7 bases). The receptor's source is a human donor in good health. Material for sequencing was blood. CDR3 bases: TGTGCCAGCAGTAGCGGGACACGCACAGATACGCAGTATTTT. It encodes CASSSGTRTDTQYF.